The TCR beta chain under discussion was sequenced for a study of tumor-infiltrating lymphocytes in primary liver carcinoma. Study at large: The tumors ranged from 4.2 to 10 cm across and fell within stage T1-T3 N0M0.

This CDR3 spans 15 amino acids. Trimming pared 4 bases from V and 3 bases from J, leaving 15 bases between. From germline, CDR1 is SGHDN and CDR2 FVKESK. TCR beta cDNA was prepared out of roughly 450 ng total RNA by means of a constant-region primer. It was through three nested multiplex PCR rounds of slightly modified ARM-PCR that TCR beta libraries arose. It was with TRBV1-TRBV30 forward primers and a C-beta reverse primer that the first two PCR rounds were run, at about 10 cycles each. TCRdb reprocessed the multiplex PCR reads with MiXCR, giving one entry per CDR3 protein. Among 120,000 or so distinct CDR3 sequences, approximately 70% were seen once, and the ten largest hold about a tenth. Co-extraction yielded RNA and DNA from 20-30 mg of unsorted bulk tissue. All tumor specimens exceeded 75% viable tumor cells.

This chain connects TRBV14 to TRBJ1-2; possibly TRBD1 for D (5 bases). The source material was liver tumor tissue from sampling region 1. Subset defined: tumor region T1, superior pole. This TCR derives from a woman aged 55-70 years with primary liver carcinoma and hepatitis B virus infection. As DNA, the CDR3 is TGTGCCAGCAGCCCAAAACAGACAGAGTACTATGGCTACACCTTC. Amino acids: CASSPKQTEYYGYTF.